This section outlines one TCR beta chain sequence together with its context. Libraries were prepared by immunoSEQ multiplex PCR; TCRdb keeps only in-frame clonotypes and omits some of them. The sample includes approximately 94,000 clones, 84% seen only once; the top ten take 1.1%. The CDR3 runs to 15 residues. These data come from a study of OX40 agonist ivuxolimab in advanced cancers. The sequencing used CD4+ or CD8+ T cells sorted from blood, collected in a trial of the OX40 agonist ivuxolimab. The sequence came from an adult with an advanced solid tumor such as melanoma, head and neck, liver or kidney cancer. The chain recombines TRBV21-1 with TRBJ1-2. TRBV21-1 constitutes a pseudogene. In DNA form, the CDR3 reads TGTGCCAGCAGCAAATCTGGGGGACGAGGCTATGGCTACACCTTC. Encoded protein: CASSKSGGRGYGYTF.